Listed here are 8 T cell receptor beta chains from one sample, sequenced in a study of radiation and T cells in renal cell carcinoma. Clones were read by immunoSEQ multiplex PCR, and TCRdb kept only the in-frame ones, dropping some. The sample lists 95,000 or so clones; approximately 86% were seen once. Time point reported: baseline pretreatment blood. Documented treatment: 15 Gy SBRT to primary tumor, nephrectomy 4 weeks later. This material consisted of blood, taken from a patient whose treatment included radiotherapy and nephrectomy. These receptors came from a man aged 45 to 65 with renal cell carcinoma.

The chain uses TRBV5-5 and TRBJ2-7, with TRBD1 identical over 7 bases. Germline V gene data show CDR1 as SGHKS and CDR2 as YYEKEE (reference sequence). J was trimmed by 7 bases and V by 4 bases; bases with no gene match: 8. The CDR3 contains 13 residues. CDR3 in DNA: TGTGCCAGCAGCCAAGGGACAGCTAGGGAGCAGTACTTC. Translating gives CASSQGTAREQYF.

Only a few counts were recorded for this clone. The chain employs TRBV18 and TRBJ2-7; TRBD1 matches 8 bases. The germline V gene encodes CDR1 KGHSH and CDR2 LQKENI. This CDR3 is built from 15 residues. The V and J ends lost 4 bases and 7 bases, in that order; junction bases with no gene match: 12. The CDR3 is CASSRPGQDTWEQYF. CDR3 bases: TGTGCCAGCTCACGGCCGGGACAGGATACTTGGGAGCAGTACTTC.

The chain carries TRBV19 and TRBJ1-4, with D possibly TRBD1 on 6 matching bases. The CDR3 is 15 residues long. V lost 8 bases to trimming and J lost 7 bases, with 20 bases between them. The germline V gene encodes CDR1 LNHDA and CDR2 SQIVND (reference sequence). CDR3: CASQSSGADGEKLFF. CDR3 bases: TGTGCCAGTCAATCTTCAGGGGCCGATGGTGAAAAACTGTTTTTT.

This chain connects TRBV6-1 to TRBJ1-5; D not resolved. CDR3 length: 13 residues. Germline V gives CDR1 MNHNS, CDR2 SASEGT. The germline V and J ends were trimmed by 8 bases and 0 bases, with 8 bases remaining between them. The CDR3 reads CASLLNSNQPQHF. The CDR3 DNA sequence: TGTGCCAGCTTATTGAATAGCAATCAGCCCCAGCATTTT.

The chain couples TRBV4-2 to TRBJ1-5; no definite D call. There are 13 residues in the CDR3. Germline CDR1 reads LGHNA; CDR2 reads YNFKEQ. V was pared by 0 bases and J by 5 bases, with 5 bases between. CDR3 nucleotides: TGTGCCAGCAGCCAAGATGGGTATCAGCCCCAGCATTTT. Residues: CASSQDGYQPQHF.

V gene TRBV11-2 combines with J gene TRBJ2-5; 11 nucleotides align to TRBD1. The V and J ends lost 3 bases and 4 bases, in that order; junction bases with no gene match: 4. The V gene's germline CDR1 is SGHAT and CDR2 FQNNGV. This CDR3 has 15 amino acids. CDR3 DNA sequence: TGTGCCAGCAGCTTGGACAGGGGGCTAGGAGAGACCCAGTACTTC. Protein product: CASSLDRGLGETQYF.

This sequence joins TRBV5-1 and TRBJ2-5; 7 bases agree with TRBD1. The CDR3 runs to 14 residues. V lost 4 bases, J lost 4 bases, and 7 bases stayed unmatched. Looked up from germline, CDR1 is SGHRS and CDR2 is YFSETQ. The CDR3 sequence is CASSPGGTAETQYF. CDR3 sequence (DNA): TGCGCCAGCAGCCCAGGGGGAACAGCAGAGACCCAGTACTTC. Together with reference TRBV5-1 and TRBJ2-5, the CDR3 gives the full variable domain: KAGVTQTPRYLIKTRGQQVTLSCSPISGHRSVSWYQQTPGQGLQFLFEYFSETQRNKGNFPGRFSGRQFSNSRSEMNVSTLELGDSALYLCASSPGGTAETQYFGPGTRLLVL.

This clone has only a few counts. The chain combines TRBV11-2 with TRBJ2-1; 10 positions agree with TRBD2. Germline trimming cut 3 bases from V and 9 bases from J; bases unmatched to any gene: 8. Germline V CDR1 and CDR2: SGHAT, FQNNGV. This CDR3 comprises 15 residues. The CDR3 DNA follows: TGTGCCAGCAGCTTGACAAGCGGGAGGGCCTTTGAGCAGTTCTTC. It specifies CASSLTSGRAFEQFF.